The clone carrying this T cell receptor beta chain was seen a few times. Its specificity is not known. The data were taken from a study of cytomegalovirus exposure and HLA in healthy donors. Study at large: Within the Caucasian-associated ancestry cluster were around 81% of the roughly 360 genotyped donors.

Points from the study as a whole: What a later analysis reportedly showed was that an Asian-associated ancestry cluster had fewer N-insertions than the roughly 670-donor mean.

13 Jbeta primers and 60 Vbeta primers were used for the PCR. Clones were read by immunoSEQ multiplex PCR, and TCRdb kept only the in-frame ones, dropping some. The data contain roughly 140,000 clones, 70% to 80% of them seen just once; the ten biggest clones take up over 2%. The sequence was collected from a woman aged 18-29 years in good health and CMV-seropositive. The sequenced material came from PBMCs.

DNA for the CDR3: TGTGCCAGCAGCGCCGGGACAGGGGTGCAGAAGGAGCTGTTTTTT. It translates to CASSAGTGVQKELFF. The chain combines TRBV11-2 with TRBJ2-2; 10 bases are shared with TRBD1. The CDR3 is 15 amino acids. Germline V gene lookup returns CDR1 SGHAT and CDR2 FQNNGV. V trimming: 5 bases; J trimming: 10 bases; junction bases outside the gene matches: 10.